This T cell receptor beta chain was identified during a study of blood T cell repertoires in COVID-19. The CDR3 runs to 15 residues. Trimming removed 1 base from V and 5 bases from J, with 13 bases in between. Germline V CDR1 and CDR2: KGHDR, SFDVKD. Method: immunoSEQ multiplex PCR; TCRdb's copy keeps in-frame clones and lacks some. The table has some 19,000 clones, 70% to 85% seen once. The receptor was isolated from a human donor in a cohort sampled during active COVID-19. The chain uses TRBV24-1 and TRBJ1-2; D is possibly TRBD1 (5 bases). Sequencing used peripheral blood. The CDR3 spells CATSDFDSDLYGYTF. The CDR3 DNA reads TGTGCCACCAGTGATTTTGACAGCGACCTTTATGGCTACACCTTC.